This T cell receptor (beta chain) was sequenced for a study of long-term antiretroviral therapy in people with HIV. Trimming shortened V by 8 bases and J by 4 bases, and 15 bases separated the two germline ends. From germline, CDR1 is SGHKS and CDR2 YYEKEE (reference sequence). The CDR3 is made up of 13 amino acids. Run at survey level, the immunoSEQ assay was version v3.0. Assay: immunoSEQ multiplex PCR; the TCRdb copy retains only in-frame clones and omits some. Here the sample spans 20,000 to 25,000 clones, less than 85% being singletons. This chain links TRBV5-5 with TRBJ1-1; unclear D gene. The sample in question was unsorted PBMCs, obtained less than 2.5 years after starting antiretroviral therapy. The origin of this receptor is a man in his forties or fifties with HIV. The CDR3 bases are TGTGCCAGTACCTGGGCGGTATCCACTGAAGCTTTCTTT. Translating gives CASTWAVSTEAFF. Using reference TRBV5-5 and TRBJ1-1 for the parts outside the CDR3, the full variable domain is DAGVTQSPTHLIKTRGQQVTLRCSPISGHKSVSWYQQVLGQGPQFIFQYYEKEERGRGNFPDRFSARQFPNYSSELNVNALLLGDSALYLCASTWAVSTEAFFGQGTRLTVV.